This paragraph covers one TCR beta chain sequence. The data belong to a study of identical twins. Germline CDR1 and CDR2: MDHEN and SYDVKM. The CDR3 has 16 amino acids. Losses at the gene ends were 2 bases for V and 3 bases for J; bases not matched to a gene: 6. A universal primer site arose from template switching, and cDNA bore unique molecular identifiers. TCRdb ran MiXCR on the 5' RACE reads and lists one entry per CDR3 protein. Seen here are 1.5 million to 2 million distinct CDR3 sequences, 32% observed once, and the top ten hold about 0.25%. This clonotype originated in a newborn girl in good health. Sequenced sample: cord blood. The chain has TRBV28 and TRBJ1-2; 10 bases map to TRBD1. The CDR3 is CASSLKVGQGHYGYTF. CDR3 coding DNA: TGTGCCAGCAGTTTAAAGGTGGGACAGGGGCACTATGGCTACACCTTC.